One and the same sample provided the 13 T cell receptor beta chains below, sequenced in a study of blood T cell repertoires in COVID-19. Some clones are missing from TCRdb's copy, which holds only in-frame ones; the method was immunoSEQ multiplex PCR. The sample shows approximately 75,000 clones, 80% of them seen only once. The specimen was peripheral blood. The receptors come from a man aged 45-65 years with COVID-19, enrolled during active disease.

This clone was detected only once. The gene calls are TRBV5-1 and TRBJ2-1, with D maybe TRBD1 (6 bases). The CDR3 covers 13 residues. V lost 4 bases to trimming and J lost 8 bases, with 13 bases between them. Germline CDR1 is SGHRS and CDR2 is YFSETQ. Written as DNA, the CDR3 is TGCGCCAGCAGCATAAGGGGGAGTTATGAGCAGTTCTTC. Translated: CASSIRGSYEQFF.

The chain couples TRBV7-8 to TRBJ2-1, with a weak D call TRBD2 (6 bases). Trimming stripped 1 base from V and 6 bases from J, with 22 bases between. Germline loops: CDR1 SGHVS, CDR2 FQNEAQ. The CDR3 covers 18 residues. CDR3 in amino acids: CASSLGAGRRFGSNEQFF. CDR3 bases: TGTGCCAGCAGCTTAGGGGCTGGGAGGCGCTTTGGTTCCAATGAGCAGTTCTTC.

The chain is built from TRBV7-9 and TRBJ2-1, with 7 bases lining up with TRBD2. Losses at the gene ends were 5 bases for V and 9 bases for J; bases not matched to a gene: 4. The CDR3 length is 12 residues. The germline V gene encodes CDR1 SEHNR and CDR2 FQNEAQ (reference sequence). The CDR3 loop reads CASSQGGIEQFF. CDR3 bases: TGTGCCAGCAGCCAGGGAGGGATTGAGCAGTTCTTC.

This clone was recorded a few times. The rearrangement uses TRBV2 and TRBJ1-5, with no clear D. The CDR3 totals 14 residues. Trimming took off 1 base at V and 4 bases at J, with 8 bases between the two ends. The germline gives CDR1 SNHLY, CDR2 FYNNEI. CDR3: CASSEDLTNQPQHF. For the CDR3, the DNA is TGTGCCAGCAGTGAAGATCTGACAAATCAGCCCCAGCATTTT.

The chain uses TRBV28 and TRBJ2-1; D gene unclear. Trimming removed 2 bases at V and 4 bases at J, with 6 bases between. Looked up from germline, CDR1 is MDHEN and CDR2 is SYDVKM. The CDR3 covers 13 residues. CDR3 in amino acids: CASSLVDYNEQFF. The CDR3 bases are TGTGCCAGCAGTTTAGTAGATTACAATGAGCAGTTCTTC.

The genes are TRBV7-8 and TRBJ1-1; 7 positions match TRBD1. V trimming: 4 bases; J trimming: 0 bases; junction bases outside the gene matches: 11. The germline V gene encodes CDR1 SGHVS and CDR2 FQNEAQ. The CDR3 has 17 residues. CDR3 residues: CASSSGGRDSLNTEAFF. CDR3 bases: TGTGCCAGCAGCTCGGGTGGGCGGGACAGTTTGAACACTGAAGCTTTCTTT. Drawing the rest from reference TRBV7-8 and TRBJ1-1, the complete variable domain is GAGVSQSPRYKVAKRGQDVALRCDPISGHVSLFWYQQALGQGPEFLTYFQNEAQLDKSGLPSDRFFAERPEGSVSTLKIQRTQQEDSAVYLCASSSGGRDSLNTEAFFGQGTRLTVV.

The rearrangement joins TRBV9 to TRBJ1-4; 10 nucleotides agree with TRBD1. The CDR3 runs to 15 residues. Germline assignment: CDR1 SGDLS and CDR2 YYNGEE. After removal of 3 bases from V and 7 bases from J, the junction contained 6 bases not matched to a gene. This CDR3 is CASSARTGGGEKLFF. The DNA of the CDR3 is TGTGCCAGCAGCGCCCGGACAGGGGGAGGTGAAAAACTGTTTTTT.

This clone came up once. The chain carries TRBV28 and TRBJ2-7; 10 positions match TRBD2. The V gene's germline CDR1 is MDHEN and CDR2 SYDVKM. The CDR3 is made up of 14 amino acids. V lost 7 bases and J lost 6; bases outside the gene matches: 9. The CDR3 DNA sequence: TGTGCCAGCACACCGAGCGGGAGGGAACTCGAGCAGTACTTC. Translating it yields CASTPSGRELEQYF. The whole variable domain, filled in from reference TRBV28 and TRBJ2-7, reads DVKVTQSSRYLVKRTGEKVFLECVQDMDHENMFWYRQDPGLGLRLIYFSYDVKMKEKGDIPEGYSVSREKKERFSLILESASTNQTSMYLCASTPSGRELEQYFGPGTRLTVT.

This clone was seen just once. CDR3 protein: CASSPRPDSATEAFF. The CDR3 DNA follows: TGTGCCAGCTCACCGCGGCCGGATTCGGCAACTGAAGCTTTCTTT. The chain links TRBV18 to TRBJ1-1; D is ambiguous. This CDR3 spans 15 amino acids. Germline V CDR1 and CDR2: KGHSH, LQKENI. V was trimmed by 3 bases and J by 5 bases, leaving 16 bases between them.

In its sample, this clone ranks as medium-sized (0.01 to 0.1%). The rearrangement joins TRBV3-1 (or the pseudogene TRBV3-2) to TRBJ2-7; TRBD2 aligns across 10 bases. The CDR3 length is 15 residues. Germline trimming cut 4 bases from V and 0 bases from J; bases unmatched to any gene: 3. Germline V gene lookup returns CDR1 LGHDT and CDR2 YNNKEL (reference sequence). CDR3 nucleotides: TGTGCCAGCAGCCTAGGACTAGCGGCCTCCTACGAGCAGTACTTC. Translated, it gives CASSLGLAASYEQYF.

This rearrangement joins TRBV7-3 to TRBJ2-3; possibly TRBD2 for D (5 bases). Trimming took 2 bases from V and 2 from J, leaving 8 bases between them. The germline CDR1 and CDR2 sequences are SGHTA and FQGTGA. This CDR3 contains 14 residues. The CDR3 bases are TGTGCCAGCAGCTTATCCGGGGACACAGATACGCAGTATTTT. It translates to CASSLSGDTDTQYF.

The genes are TRBV7-2 and TRBJ2-7; 7 bases are a match to TRBD2. CDR3 size: 14 residues. Trimming at V came to 1 base and at J to 4 bases, leaving 4 bases not matched to a gene. Germline values: CDR1 SGHTA, CDR2 FQGNSA. As DNA, the CDR3 is TGTGCCAGCAGCTTAGTGGGCGGGAGTTACGAGCAGTACTTC. It codes for CASSLVGGSYEQYF.

The chain carries TRBV9 and TRBJ2-1; 8 nucleotides line up with TRBD2. V lost 1 base and J lost 2; bases outside the gene matches: 8. The CDR3 is 17 residues long. Germline loops: CDR1 SGDLS, CDR2 YYNGEE. CDR3 DNA sequence: TGTGCCAGCAGCGTAAGCGGGGGCGGGAGGCCCTACAATGAGCAGTTCTTC. It specifies CASSVSGGGRPYNEQFF.